This TCR beta chain was sequenced during a study of T cells in Graves' hyperthyroidism and ophthalmopathy. There were TCR beta CDR3 regions amplified from RNA transcripts. TCR CDR3 underwent first-round RT-PCR with the HTBI primer set. In TCRdb, the multiplex PCR reads were re-called with MiXCR into one record per CDR3 protein. This table holds approximately 690,000 distinct CDR3 sequences, roughly 15% found once. This clonotype has ten or more counts. The V gene's germline CDR1 is SGHRS and CDR2 YFSETQ. The CDR3 has 14 amino acids. Between the trimmed V and J ends, which lost 0 bases and 4 bases, there was a span of 11 bases. Diagnosis relied on clinical symptoms, serum thyroxine and TRAb, thyroid ultrasound and orbital computed tomography.

The sequenced material came from blood. The V and J genes are TRBV5-1 and TRBJ2-7; either TRBD1 or TRBD2 may fit D (5 bases each). This clonotype originated in a woman between 50 and 59 years old with Graves' ophthalmopathy. This chain's CDR3 is CASSLVGTEYEQYF. The CDR3 DNA reads as TGCGCCAGCAGCTTGGTTGGGACGGAATACGAGCAGTACTTC.